This T cell receptor (beta chain) was obtained from a study of STAT5B mutations in CD4+ large granular lymphocyte leukemia. Study-wide results and caveats: Patient CD4-sorted repertoires looked more clonal than healthy CD4+ repertoires, even without putative leukemic clones.

With regard to this clone: The antigen is unknown.

Germline CDR1 and CDR2: LNHNV and YYDKDF (reference sequence). The ends were cut back, 0 bases at V and 7 bases at J, with 9 bases in the middle. CDR3 length equals 14 residues. Assay: immunoSEQ multiplex PCR; the TCRdb copy retains only in-frame clones and omits some. The table shows 35,000 or so clones, with 70% to 90% occurring only once. The source of this sequence is a human donor in good health. The sequenced sample was CD4+ T cells from blood buffy coats. The chain carries TRBV15 and TRBJ1-4; D gene ambiguous. The CDR3 loop reads CATSRDNLSEKLFF. In DNA form, the CDR3 reads TGTGCCACCAGCAGAGATAATTTGTCTGAAAAACTGTTTTTT. Supplemented by reference TRBV15 and TRBJ1-4, the full variable domain reads DAMVIQNPRYQVTQFGKPVTLSCSQTLNHNVMYWYQQKSSQAPKLLFHYYDKDFNNEADTPDNFQSRRPNTSFCFLDIRSPGLGDTAMYLCATSRDNLSEKLFFGSGTQLSVL.